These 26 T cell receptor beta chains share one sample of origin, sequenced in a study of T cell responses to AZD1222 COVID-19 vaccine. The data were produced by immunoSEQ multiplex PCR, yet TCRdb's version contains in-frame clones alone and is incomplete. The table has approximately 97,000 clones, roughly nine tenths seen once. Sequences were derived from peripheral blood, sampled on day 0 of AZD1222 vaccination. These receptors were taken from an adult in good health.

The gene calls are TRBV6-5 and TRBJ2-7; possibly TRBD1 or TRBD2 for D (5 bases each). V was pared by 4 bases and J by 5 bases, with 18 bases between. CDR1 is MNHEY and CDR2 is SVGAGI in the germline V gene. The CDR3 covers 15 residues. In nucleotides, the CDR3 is TGTGCCAGCAGTTTCCTCCCCGGGACCAGGAACGAGCAGTACTTC. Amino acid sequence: CASSFLPGTRNEQYF.

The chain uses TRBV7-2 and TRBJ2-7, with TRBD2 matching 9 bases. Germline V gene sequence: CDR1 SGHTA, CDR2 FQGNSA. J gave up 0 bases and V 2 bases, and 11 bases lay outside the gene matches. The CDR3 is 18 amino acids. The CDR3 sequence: CASSLRSATSGNSYEQYF. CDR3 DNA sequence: TGTGCCAGCAGCTTAAGGTCGGCGACTAGCGGAAACTCCTACGAGCAGTACTTC.

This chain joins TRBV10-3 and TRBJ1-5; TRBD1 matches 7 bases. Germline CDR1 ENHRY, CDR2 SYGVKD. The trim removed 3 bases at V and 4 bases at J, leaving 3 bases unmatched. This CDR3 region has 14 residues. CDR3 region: CAISETGDNQPQHF. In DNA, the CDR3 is TGTGCCATCAGTGAAACAGGGGATAATCAGCCCCAGCATTTT.

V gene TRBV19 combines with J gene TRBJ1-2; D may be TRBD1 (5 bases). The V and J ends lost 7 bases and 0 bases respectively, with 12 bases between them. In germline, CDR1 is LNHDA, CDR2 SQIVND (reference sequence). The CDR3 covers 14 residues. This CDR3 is CASNPGPSNYGYTF. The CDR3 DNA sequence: TGTGCCAGTAACCCGGGACCGTCTAACTATGGCTACACCTTC.

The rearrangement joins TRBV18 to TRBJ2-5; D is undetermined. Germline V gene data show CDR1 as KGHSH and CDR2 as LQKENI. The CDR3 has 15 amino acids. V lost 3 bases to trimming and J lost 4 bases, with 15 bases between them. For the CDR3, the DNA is TGTGCCAGCTCACCCGCCTGGTCCCCGGGAGAGACCCAGTACTTC. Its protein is CASSPAWSPGETQYF.

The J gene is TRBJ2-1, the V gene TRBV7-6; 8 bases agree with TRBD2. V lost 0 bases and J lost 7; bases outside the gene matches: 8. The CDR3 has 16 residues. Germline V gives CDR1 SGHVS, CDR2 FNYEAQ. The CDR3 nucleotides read TGTGCCAGCAGCTTAGCGTGGGCTAGCGGGCATAATGAGCAGTTCTTC. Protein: CASSLAWASGHNEQFF.

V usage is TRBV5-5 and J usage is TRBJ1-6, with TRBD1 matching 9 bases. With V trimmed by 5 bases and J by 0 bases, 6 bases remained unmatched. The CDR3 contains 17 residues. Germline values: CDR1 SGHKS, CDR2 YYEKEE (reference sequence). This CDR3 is CASRSGTGFSYNSPLHF. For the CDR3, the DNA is TGTGCCAGCAGGTCCGGGACAGGGTTCTCCTATAATTCACCCCTCCACTTT.

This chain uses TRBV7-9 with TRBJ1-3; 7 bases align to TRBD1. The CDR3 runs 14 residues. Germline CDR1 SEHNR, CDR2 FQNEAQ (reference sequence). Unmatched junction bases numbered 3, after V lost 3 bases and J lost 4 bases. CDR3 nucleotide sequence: TGTGCCAGCAGCTTTGGAGGGGGCGGAAACACCATATATTTT. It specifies CASSFGGGGNTIYF.

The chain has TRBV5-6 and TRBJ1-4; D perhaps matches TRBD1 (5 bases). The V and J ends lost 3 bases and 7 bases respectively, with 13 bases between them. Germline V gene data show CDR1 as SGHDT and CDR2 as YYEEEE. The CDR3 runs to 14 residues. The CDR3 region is CASSSSRGGEKLFF. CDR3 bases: TGTGCCAGCAGCTCGAGTAGGGGTGGTGAAAAACTGTTTTTT.

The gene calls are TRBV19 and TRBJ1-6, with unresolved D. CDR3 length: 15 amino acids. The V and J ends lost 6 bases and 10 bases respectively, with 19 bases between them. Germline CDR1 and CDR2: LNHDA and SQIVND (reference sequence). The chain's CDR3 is CASSLDNPGGSPLHF. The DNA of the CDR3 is TGTGCCAGTAGCCTAGACAACCCGGGAGGATCACCCCTCCACTTT.

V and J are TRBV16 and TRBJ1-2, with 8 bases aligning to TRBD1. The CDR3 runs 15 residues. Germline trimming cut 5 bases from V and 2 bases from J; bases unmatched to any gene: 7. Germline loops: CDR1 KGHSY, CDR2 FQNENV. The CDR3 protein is CASSARTGRNYGYTF. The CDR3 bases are TGTGCCAGCAGCGCTCGGACAGGGCGCAACTATGGCTACACCTTC.

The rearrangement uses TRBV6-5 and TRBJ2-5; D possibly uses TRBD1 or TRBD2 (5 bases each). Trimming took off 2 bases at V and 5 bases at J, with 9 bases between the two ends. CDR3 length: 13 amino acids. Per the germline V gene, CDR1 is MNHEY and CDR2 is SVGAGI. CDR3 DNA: TGTGCCAGCAGTTACCCAGGGACGGAGACCCAGTACTTC. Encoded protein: CASSYPGTETQYF.

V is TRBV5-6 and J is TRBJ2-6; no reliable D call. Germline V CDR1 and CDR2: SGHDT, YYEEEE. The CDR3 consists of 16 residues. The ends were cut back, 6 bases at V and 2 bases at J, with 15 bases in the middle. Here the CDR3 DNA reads TGTGCCAGCATCGCGACGCCCGTCACTGGGGCCAACGTCCTGACTTTC. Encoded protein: CASIATPVTGANVLTF.

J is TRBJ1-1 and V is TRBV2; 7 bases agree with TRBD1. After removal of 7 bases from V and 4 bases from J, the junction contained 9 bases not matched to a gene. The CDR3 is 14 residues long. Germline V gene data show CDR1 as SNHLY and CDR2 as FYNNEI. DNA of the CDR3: TGTGCCAGCATTCAGTCAGGGGGGAGCACTGAAGCTTTCTTT. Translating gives CASIQSGGSTEAFF.

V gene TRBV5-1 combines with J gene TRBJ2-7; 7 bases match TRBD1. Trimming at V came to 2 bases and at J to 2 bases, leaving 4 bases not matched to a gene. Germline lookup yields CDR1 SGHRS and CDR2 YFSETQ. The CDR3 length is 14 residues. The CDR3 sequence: CASSLDRAAYEQYF. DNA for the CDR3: TGCGCCAGCAGCTTAGACAGGGCCGCCTACGAGCAGTACTTC.

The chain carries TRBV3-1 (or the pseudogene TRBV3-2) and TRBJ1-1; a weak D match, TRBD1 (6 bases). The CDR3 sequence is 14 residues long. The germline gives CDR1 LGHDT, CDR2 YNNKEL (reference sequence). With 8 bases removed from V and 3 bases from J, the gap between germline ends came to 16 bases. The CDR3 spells CASVPGDHDTEAFF. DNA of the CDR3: TGTGCCAGCGTCCCAGGGGATCATGACACTGAAGCTTTCTTT.

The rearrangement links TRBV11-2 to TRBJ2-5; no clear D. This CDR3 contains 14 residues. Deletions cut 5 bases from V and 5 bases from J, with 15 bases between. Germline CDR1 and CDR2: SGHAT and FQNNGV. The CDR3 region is CASSRPTGRETQYF. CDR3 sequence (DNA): TGTGCCAGCAGCCGCCCTACCGGGCGGGAGACCCAGTACTTC.

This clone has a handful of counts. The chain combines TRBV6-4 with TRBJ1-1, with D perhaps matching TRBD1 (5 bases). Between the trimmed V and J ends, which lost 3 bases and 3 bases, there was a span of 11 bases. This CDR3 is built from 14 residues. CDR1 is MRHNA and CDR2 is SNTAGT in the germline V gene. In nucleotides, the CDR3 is TGTGCCAGCAGTGAAAGCGAGACAGACACTGAAGCTTTCTTT. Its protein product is CASSESETDTEAFF.

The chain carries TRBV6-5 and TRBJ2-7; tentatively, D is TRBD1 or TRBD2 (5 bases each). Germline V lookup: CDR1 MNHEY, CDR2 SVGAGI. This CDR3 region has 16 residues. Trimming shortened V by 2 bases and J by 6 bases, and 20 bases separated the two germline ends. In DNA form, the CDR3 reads TGTGCCAGCAGTTACAGACTCGGGACGGTATCTGGCGAGCAGTACTTC. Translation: CASSYRLGTVSGEQYF.

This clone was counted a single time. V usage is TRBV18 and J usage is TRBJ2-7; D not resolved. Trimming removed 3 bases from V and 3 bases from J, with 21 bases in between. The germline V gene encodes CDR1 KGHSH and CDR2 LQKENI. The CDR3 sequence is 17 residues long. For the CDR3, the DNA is TGTGCCAGCTCACCCCCGGTTAACCCGTTTTCGGACTACGAGCAGTACTTC. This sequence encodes CASSPPVNPFSDYEQYF.

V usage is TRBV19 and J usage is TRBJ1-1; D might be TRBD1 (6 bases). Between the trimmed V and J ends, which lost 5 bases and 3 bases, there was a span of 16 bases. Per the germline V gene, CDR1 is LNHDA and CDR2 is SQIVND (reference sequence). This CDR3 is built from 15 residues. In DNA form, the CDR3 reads TGTGCCAGTAGTCCCCTCTGGCAGGGGTACACTGAAGCTTTCTTT. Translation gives CASSPLWQGYTEAFF.

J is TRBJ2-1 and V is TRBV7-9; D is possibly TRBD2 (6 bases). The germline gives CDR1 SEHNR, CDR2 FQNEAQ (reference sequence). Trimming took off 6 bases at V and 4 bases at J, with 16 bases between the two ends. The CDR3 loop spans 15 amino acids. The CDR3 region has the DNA TGTGCCAGCAGAACAGCCGGGGGATTATACAATGAGCAGTTCTTC. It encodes CASRTAGGLYNEQFF. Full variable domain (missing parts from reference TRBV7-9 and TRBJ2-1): DTGVSQNPRHKITKRGQNVTFRCDPISEHNRLYWYRQTLGQGPEFLTYFQNEAQLEKSRLLSDRFSAERPKGSFSTLEIQRTEQGDSAMYLCASRTAGGLYNEQFFGPGTRLTVL.

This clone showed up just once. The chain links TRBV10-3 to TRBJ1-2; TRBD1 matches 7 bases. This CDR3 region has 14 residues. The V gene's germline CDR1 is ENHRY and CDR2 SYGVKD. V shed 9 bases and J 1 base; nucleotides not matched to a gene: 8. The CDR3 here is CAIKGTAINYGYTF. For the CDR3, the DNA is TGTGCCATTAAAGGGACAGCAATTAACTATGGCTACACCTTC.

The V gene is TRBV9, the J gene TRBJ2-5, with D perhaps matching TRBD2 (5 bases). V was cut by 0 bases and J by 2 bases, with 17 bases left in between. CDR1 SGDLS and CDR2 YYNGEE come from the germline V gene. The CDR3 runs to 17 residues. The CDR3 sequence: CASSVEAARGRQETQYF. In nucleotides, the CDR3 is TGTGCCAGCAGCGTAGAAGCGGCCCGAGGCCGTCAAGAGACCCAGTACTTC.

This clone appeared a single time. The CDR3 DNA reads TGCAGCGTTGAAGATCTTACAGGAGACTCTGGAAACACCATATATTTT. Protein sequence: CSVEDLTGDSGNTIYF. V gene TRBV29-1 combines with J gene TRBJ1-3; D might be TRBD1 (5 bases). V lost 0 bases and J lost 0, with 12 bases in between. The CDR3 extends over 16 amino acids. Germline values: CDR1 SQVTM, CDR2 ANQGSEA.

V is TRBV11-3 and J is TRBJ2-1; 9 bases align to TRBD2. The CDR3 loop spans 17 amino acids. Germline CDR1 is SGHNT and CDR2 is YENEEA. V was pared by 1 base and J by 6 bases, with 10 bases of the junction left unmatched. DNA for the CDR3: TGTGCCAGCAGCTTAGGGCTAGCGGGGTCGGTGGGCAATGAGCAGTTCTTC. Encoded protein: CASSLGLAGSVGNEQFF.